The 22 T cell receptor beta chains listed next were all sequenced from one sample in a study of vaccination and CD4 T cells after COVID-19. Treatment in this sample: roughly 11-day PBMC culture with coronavirus spike peptide pools or control peptides (ViraFEST assay). No antigen is known for these receptors. Scientists ran DNA taken from cultured CD4+ T cells through the Oncomine TCR Beta short-read assay for sequencing. TCRdb redid the calling of the PCR reads with MiXCR, one entry per CDR3 protein. Counted here are over 15,000 distinct CDR3 sequences, roughly 50% occurring once; the ten biggest clones make up roughly an eighth. The specimen was CD4+ T cells from blood, cultured in vitro. The receptors come from a human donor who had recovered from COVID-19.

This clonotype has only a few counts. The chain is built from TRBV2 and TRBJ1-1; D is ambiguous. The CDR3 sequence is 13 residues long. Trimming pared 4 bases from V and 1 base from J, leaving 7 bases between. The germline V gene has CDR1 SNHLY and CDR2 FYNNEI. DNA for the CDR3: TGTGCCAGCAGTGCAAGGGAGAACACTGAAGCTTTCTTT. Protein sequence: CASSARENTEAFF.

The chain has TRBV7-3 and TRBJ2-2; D is ambiguous. The germline gives CDR1 SGHTA, CDR2 FQGTGA. The V end lost 5 bases, the J end lost 0 bases, and 13 bases lay between the germline ends. The CDR3 is 16 residues long. CDR3 amino acids: CASSPQPLPNTGELFF. The CDR3 DNA reads as TGTGCCAGCAGCCCCCAACCCCTTCCGAACACCGGGGAGCTGTTTTTT.

On this clonotype itself: One junction end disagrees with the germline gene, perhaps due to a read error. The rearrangement joins TRBV20-1 to TRBJ1-3, with D possibly being TRBD1 (5 bases). The CDR3 has 14 residues. Germline V gene lookup returns CDR1 DFQATT and CDR2 SNEGSKA (reference sequence). CDR3 sequence reads: CSASARGYGNTVYF. For the CDR3, the DNA is TGCAGTGCTAGCGCCCGGGGGTATGGAAACACCGTATATTTT.

This chain joins TRBV2 and TRBJ1-2, with 7 bases matching TRBD1. V was pared by 3 bases and J by 4 bases, with 8 bases of the junction left unmatched. CDR1 and CDR2 (germline): SNHLY, FYNNEI. There are 15 residues in the CDR3. CDR3 in DNA: TGTGCCAGCAGTGATGAGGGGGCCGGAATCTATGGCTACACCTTC. Residues: CASSDEGAGIYGYTF.

This clonotype was counted a single time. The chain combines TRBV7-9 with TRBJ1-4; a possible D gene is TRBD1 (5 bases). The germline gives CDR1 SEHNR, CDR2 FQNEAQ (reference sequence). V was clipped by 3 bases and J by 11 bases, with 10 bases between them. The CDR3 covers 12 residues. CDR3 loop: CASSFLRGKLFF. The DNA of the CDR3 is TGTGCCAGCAGCTTCCTGAGGGGTAAACTGTTTTTT.

This clonotype showed up just a few times. The chain combines TRBV6-1 with TRBJ1-6; D uncertain. The CDR3 totals 14 residues. Germline V lookup: CDR1 MNHNS, CDR2 SASEGT. The V and J ends lost 9 bases and 8 bases respectively, with 17 bases between them. The CDR3 DNA follows: TGTGCCAGTGGTCCCAGTACTCAGCATTCACCCCTCCACTTT. Its protein is CASGPSTQHSPLHF.

In this sample, this clonotype turned up a few times. J is TRBJ1-2 and V is TRBV28, with D perhaps TRBD1 (5 bases). Germline CDR1 is MDHEN and CDR2 is SYDVKM. With 3 bases removed from V and 8 bases from J, the gap between germline ends came to 13 bases. This CDR3 region has 13 residues. The CDR3 coding sequence is TGTGCCAGCAGTTTGGGGCTCCGGCGGGGCTACACCTTC. Translated, it gives CASSLGLRRGYTF.

The rearrangement joins TRBV15 to TRBJ2-1, with 8 positions matching TRBD2. The ends lost 4 bases at V and 7 bases at J; junction bases unmatched: 9. The germline V gene encodes CDR1 LNHNV and CDR2 YYDKDF (reference sequence). This CDR3 spans 15 amino acids. CDR3 sequence reads: CATSTLGGGRNEQFF. DNA for the CDR3: TGTGCCACCAGCACTCTAGGCGGGGGGCGGAATGAGCAGTTCTTC.

The rearrangement joins TRBV11-3 to TRBJ1-1, with 7 nucleotides matching TRBD1. Germline assignment: CDR1 SGHNT and CDR2 YENEEA. V was clipped by 6 bases and J by 5 bases; unmatched bases: 9. This CDR3 has 14 residues. The CDR3 DNA is TGTGCCAGCAGTCACAGGGGAGGTACGACTGAAGCTTTCTTT. Translation: CASSHRGGTTEAFF.

The CDR3 reads CATSSELRRGIGDTQYF. The DNA for the CDR3 is TGTGCCACCAGCAGCGAATTAAGGAGAGGGATTGGAGATACGCAGTATTTT. The J gene is TRBJ2-3, the V gene TRBV15, with D possibly matching TRBD2 (5 bases). Germline CDR1 and CDR2: LNHNV and YYDKDF (reference sequence). The CDR3 length is 17 residues. The V gene lost 3 bases and the J gene lost 5 bases, with 21 bases spanning the gap.

This chain connects TRBV6-2 or TRBV6-3 to TRBJ2-5, with D unclear. CDR1 is MNHEY, CDR2 SVGEGT, per germline. The CDR3 has 12 amino acids. Trimming took off 4 bases at V and 4 bases at J, with 7 bases between the two ends. The CDR3 bases are TGTGCCAGCAGTTTTTCCTCAGAGACCCAGTACTTC. Encoded protein: CASSFSSETQYF.

This clonotype has only a few counts. The chain has TRBV25-1 and TRBJ2-5; maybe TRBD1 (5 bases). Germline V CDR1 and CDR2: MGHDK, SYGVNS. Trimming cost V 4 bases and J 6 bases, with 12 bases left between them. CDR3 length equals 13 residues. As DNA, the CDR3 is TGTGCCAGCAGTGTGGCAGGGTGGAAGACCCAGTACTTC. Encoded protein: CASSVAGWKTQYF.

This clonotype was picked up a small number of times. The CDR3 nucleotides read TGTGCCAGCAGCTTTCCTACGGGGGCGGCCAAAAACATTCAGTACTTC. Encoded protein: CASSFPTGAAKNIQYF. The chain uses TRBV7-2 and TRBJ2-4; possibly TRBD1 or TRBD2 for D (6 bases each). The V gene lost 3 bases and the J gene lost 1 base, with 13 bases spanning the gap. The V gene's germline CDR1 is SGHTA and CDR2 FQGNSA. This CDR3 region has 16 residues.

This clonotype occurred a few times. The CDR3, as DNA: TGTGCCATAACAGGGACCTTGAACACCGGGGAGCTGTTTTTT. This sequence encodes CAITGTLNTGELFF. This chain joins TRBV10-3 and TRBJ2-2, with D tentatively TRBD1 (6 bases). Trimming stripped 9 bases from V and 1 base from J, with 12 bases between. Germline V gene data show CDR1 as ENHRY and CDR2 as SYGVKD. This CDR3 region has 14 residues.

The V gene is TRBV19, the J gene TRBJ1-5; D unclear. The V end lost 3 bases, the J end lost 2 bases, and 8 bases lay between the germline ends. CDR3 length equals 14 residues. Germline values: CDR1 LNHDA, CDR2 SQIVND (reference sequence). CDR3 region: CASSIQTGNQPQHF. The CDR3 DNA reads as TGTGCCAGTAGTATTCAAACCGGCAATCAGCCCCAGCATTTT.

This sequence joins TRBV13 and TRBJ2-5; D is perhaps TRBD1 (6 bases). V was cut by 4 bases and J by 3 bases, with 15 bases left in between. CDR1 is PRHDT, CDR2 FYEKMQ, per germline (reference sequence). This CDR3 contains 15 residues. Here the CDR3 DNA reads TGTGCCAGCAGCTCCTCCACAGGGATCGAAGAGACCCAGTACTTC. Its protein is CASSSSTGIEETQYF.

This clonotype was observed a handful of times. The V and J genes are TRBV7-2 and TRBJ1-2; 7 bases line up with TRBD1. After removal of 5 bases from V and 7 bases from J, the junction contained 16 bases not matched to a gene. Germline V gene data show CDR1 as SGHTA and CDR2 as FQGNSA. The CDR3 is 16 amino acids. The CDR3 DNA reads TGTGCCAGCAGCAACCGGGACAGTAACACATGGGCTGGCTACACCTTC. It codes for CASSNRDSNTWAGYTF.

The chain has TRBV7-2 and TRBJ2-5, with TRBD2 matching over 10 bases. The germline V gene has CDR1 SGHTA and CDR2 FQGNSA. The V and J ends lost 0 bases and 2 bases, in that order; junction bases with no gene match: 0. This CDR3 is built from 15 residues. CDR3 sequence (DNA): TGTGCCAGCAGCTTAGCACTAGCGGGGCAAGAGACCCAGTACTTC. Residues: CASSLALAGQETQYF.

Sample share makes this clonotype hyperexpanded. The CDR3 bases are TGTGCCAGCAGTTCCAACAGGGTGGGTGGCTACACCTTC. Protein sequence: CASSSNRVGGYTF. The chain has TRBV27 and TRBJ1-2, with D perhaps TRBD1 (6 bases). Germline V lookup: CDR1 MNHEY, CDR2 SMNVEV (reference sequence). Trimming pared 4 bases from V and 7 bases from J, leaving 13 bases between. This CDR3 region has 13 residues.

This clonotype occurred a few times. The chain recombines TRBV6-1 with TRBJ1-1; 10 bases match TRBD1. J gave up 6 bases and V 6 bases, and 7 bases lay outside the gene matches. Germline CDR1 and CDR2: MNHNS and SASEGT. This CDR3 has 14 residues. This chain's CDR3 is CASRSGQGRAEAFF. For the CDR3, the DNA is TGTGCCAGCAGATCGGGACAGGGGAGGGCTGAAGCTTTCTTT.

This clonotype has a single count. The chain links TRBV6-2 or TRBV6-3 to TRBJ2-2, with 10 bases fitting TRBD1. The junction had 2 bases not matched to a gene; V was cut back by 0 bases and J by 7 bases. From germline, CDR1 is MNHEY and CDR2 SVGEGT. The CDR3 extends over 15 amino acids. The CDR3 DNA follows: TGTGCCAGCAGTTACTCGACAGGGGGCGTCGGGGAGCTGTTTTTT. Its translation: CASSYSTGGVGELFF.

The J gene is TRBJ2-7, the V gene TRBV20-1; D unclear. The CDR3 covers 12 residues. CDR1 is DFQATT, CDR2 SNEGSKA, per germline (reference sequence). V was cut by 6 bases and J by 5 bases, with 14 bases left in between. The CDR3 sequence is CSAGALPHEQYF. The DNA of the CDR3 is TGCAGTGCCGGCGCCCTCCCCCACGAGCAGTACTTC.